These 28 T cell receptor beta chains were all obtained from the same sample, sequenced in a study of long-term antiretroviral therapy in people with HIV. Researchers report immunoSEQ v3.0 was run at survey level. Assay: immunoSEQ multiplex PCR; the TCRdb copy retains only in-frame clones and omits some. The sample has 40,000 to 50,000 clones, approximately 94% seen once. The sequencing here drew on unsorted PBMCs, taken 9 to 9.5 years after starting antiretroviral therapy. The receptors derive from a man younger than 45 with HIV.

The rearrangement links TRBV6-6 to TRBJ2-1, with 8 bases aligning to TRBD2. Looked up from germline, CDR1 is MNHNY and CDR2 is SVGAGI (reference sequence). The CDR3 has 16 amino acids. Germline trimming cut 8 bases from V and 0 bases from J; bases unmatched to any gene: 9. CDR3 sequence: CASRRGGSSSYNEQFF. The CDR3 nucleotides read TGTGCCAGCCGACGGGGGGGCTCGAGCTCCTACAATGAGCAGTTCTTC.

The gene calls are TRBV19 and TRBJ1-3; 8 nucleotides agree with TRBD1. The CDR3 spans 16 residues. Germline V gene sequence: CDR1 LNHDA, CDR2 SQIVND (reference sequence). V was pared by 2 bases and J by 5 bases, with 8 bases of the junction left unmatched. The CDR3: CASSIPMGQARNTIYF. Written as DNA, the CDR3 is TGTGCCAGTAGTATACCGATGGGACAGGCGAGAAACACCATATATTTT.

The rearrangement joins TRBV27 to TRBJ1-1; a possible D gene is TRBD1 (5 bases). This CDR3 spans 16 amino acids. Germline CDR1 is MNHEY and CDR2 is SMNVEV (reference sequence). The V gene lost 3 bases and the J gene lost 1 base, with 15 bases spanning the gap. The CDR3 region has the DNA TGTGCCAGCAGTTTTAGTTCGGGGGATTGGAACACTGAAGCTTTCTTT. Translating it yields CASSFSSGDWNTEAFF.

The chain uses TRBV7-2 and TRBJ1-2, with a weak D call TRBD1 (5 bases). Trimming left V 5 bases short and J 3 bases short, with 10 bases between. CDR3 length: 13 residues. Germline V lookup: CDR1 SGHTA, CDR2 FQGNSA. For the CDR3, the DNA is TGTGCCAGCAGCCCAGACAGAGACTATGGCTACACCTTC. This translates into CASSPDRDYGYTF.

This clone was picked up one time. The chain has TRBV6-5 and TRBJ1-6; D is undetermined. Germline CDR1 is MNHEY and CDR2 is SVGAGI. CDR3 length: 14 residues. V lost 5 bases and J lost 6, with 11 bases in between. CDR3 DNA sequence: TGTGCCAGCAGTGAGGCGGGTCCTAATTCACCCCTCCACTTT. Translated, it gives CASSEAGPNSPLHF.

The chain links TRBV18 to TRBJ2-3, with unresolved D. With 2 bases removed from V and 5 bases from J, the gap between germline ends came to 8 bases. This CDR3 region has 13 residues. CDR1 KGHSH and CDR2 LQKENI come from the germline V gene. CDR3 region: CASSPSREDTQYF. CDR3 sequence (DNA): TGTGCCAGCTCACCAAGTAGGGAAGATACGCAGTATTTT. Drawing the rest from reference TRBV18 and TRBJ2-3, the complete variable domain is NAGVMQNPRHLVRRRGQEARLRCSPMKGHSHVYWYRQLPEEGLKFMVYLQKENIIDESGMPKERFSAEFPKEGPSILRIQQVVRGDSAAYFCASSPSREDTQYFGPGTRLTVL.

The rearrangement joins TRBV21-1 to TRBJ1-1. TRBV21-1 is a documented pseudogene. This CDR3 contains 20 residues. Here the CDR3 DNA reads TGTGCCAGCAGCACCCTGGCTGGGGATGGATTGATTCTGATGAACACTGAAGCTTTCTTT. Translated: CASSTLAGDGLILMNTEAFF.

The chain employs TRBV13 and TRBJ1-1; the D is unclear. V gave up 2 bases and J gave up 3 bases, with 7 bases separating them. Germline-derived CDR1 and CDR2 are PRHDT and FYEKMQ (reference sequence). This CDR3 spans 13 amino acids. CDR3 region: CASSLPGYTEAFF. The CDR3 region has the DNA TGTGCCAGCAGCTTACCGGGGTACACTGAAGCTTTCTTT.

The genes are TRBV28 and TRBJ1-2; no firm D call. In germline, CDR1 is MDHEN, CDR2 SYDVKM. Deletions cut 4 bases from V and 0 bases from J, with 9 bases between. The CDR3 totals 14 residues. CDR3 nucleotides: TGTGCCAGCAGTTCCCCACGGACTAACTATGGCTACACCTTC. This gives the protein CASSSPRTNYGYTF.

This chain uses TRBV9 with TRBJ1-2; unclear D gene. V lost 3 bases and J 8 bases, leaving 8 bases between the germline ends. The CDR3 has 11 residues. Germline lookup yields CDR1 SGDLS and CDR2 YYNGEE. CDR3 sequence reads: CASSAAGGYTF. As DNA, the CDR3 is TGTGCCAGCAGCGCGGCGGGAGGCTACACCTTC.

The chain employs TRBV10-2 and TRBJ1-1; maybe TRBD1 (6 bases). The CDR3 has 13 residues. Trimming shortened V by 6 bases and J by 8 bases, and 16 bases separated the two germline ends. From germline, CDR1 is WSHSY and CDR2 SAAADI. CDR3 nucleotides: TGCGCCAGCAGCCGGACAGCGTCGGGCGAAGCTTTCTTT. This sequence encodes CASSRTASGEAFF.

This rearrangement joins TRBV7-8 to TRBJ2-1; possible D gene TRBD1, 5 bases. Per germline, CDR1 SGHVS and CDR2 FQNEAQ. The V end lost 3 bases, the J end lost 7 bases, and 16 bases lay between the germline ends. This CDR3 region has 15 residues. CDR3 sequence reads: CASSFEPGHWNEQFF. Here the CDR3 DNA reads TGTGCCAGCAGCTTTGAGCCAGGGCATTGGAATGAGCAGTTCTTC.

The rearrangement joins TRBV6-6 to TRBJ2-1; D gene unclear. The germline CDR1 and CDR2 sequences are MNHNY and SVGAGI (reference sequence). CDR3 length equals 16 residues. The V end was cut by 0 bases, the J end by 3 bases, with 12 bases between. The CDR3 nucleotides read TGTGCCAGCAGTTACTCTACAGCGCCCAACTACAATGAGCAGTTCTTC. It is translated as CASSYSTAPNYNEQFF.

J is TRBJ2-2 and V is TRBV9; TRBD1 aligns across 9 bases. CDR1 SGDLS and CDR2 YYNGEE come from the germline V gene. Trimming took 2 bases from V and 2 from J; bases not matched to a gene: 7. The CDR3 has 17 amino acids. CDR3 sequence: CASSVRRDRVNTGELFF. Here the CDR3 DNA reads TGTGCCAGCAGCGTCCGGAGGGACAGGGTTAACACCGGGGAGCTGTTTTTT.

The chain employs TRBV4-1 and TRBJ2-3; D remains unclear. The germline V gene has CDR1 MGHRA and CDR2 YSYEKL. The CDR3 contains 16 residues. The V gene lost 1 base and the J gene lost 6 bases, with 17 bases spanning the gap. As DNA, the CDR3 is TGCGCCAGCAGCCAAGTTAATATGGGGTTTCTGGATACGCAGTATTTT. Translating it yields CASSQVNMGFLDTQYF.

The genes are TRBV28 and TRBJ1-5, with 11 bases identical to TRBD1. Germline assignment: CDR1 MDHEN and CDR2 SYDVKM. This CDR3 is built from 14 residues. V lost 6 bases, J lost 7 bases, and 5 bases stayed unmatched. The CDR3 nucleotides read TGTGCCAGCAGACGCGGGACAGGGGGACAGCCCCAGCATTTT. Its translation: CASRRGTGGQPQHF.

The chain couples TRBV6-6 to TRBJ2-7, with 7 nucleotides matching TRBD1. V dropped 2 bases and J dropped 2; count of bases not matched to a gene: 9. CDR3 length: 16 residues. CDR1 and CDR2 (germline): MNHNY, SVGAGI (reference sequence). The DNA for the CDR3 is TGTGCCAGCAGTTACGACACAGGGGAAATCACCTACGAGCAGTACGTC. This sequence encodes CASSYDTGEITYEQYV.

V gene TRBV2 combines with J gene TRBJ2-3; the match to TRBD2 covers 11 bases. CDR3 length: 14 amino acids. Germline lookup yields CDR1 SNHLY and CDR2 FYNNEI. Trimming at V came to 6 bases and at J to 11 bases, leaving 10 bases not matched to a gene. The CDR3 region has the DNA TGTGCCAGCAGCGCCGATAGCGGGGGGGCGGTGCAGTATTTT. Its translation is CASSADSGGAVQYF.

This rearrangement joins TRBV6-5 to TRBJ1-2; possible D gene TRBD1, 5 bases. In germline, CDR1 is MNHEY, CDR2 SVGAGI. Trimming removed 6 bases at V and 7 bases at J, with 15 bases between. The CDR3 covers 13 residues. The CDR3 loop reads CASRPRAGLGYTF. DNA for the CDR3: TGTGCCAGCAGGCCCAGAGCAGGGCTTGGCTACACCTTC.

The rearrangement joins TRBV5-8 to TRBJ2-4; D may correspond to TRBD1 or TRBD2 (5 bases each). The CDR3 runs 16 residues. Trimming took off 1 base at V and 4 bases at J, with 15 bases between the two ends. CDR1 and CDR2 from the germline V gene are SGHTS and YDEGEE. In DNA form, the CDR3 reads TGTGCCAGCAGCTTGAGTTTGGGGGTCCCTAAAAACATTCAGTACTTC. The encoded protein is CASSLSLGVPKNIQYF.

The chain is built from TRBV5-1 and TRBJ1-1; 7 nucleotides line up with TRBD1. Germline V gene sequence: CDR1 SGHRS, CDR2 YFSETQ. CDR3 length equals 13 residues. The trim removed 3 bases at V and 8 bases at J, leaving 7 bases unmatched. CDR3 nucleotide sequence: TGCGCCAGCAGCTACGACAGGGTCAGGGAAGCTTTCTTT. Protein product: CASSYDRVREAFF. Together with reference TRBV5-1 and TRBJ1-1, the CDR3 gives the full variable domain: KAGVTQTPRYLIKTRGQQVTLSCSPISGHRSVSWYQQTPGQGLQFLFEYFSETQRNKGNFPGRFSGRQFSNSRSEMNVSTLELGDSALYLCASSYDRVREAFFGQGTRLTVV.

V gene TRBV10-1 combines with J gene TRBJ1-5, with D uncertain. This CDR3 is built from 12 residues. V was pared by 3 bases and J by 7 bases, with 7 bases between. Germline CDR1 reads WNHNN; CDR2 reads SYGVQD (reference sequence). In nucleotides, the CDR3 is TGCGCCAGCAGTGACCCGGGCCAGCCCCAGCATTTT. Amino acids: CASSDPGQPQHF.

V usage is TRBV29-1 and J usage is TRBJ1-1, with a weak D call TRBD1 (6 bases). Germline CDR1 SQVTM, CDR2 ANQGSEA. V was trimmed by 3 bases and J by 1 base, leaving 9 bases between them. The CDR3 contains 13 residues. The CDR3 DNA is TGCAGCGTTGACAAAGGGGGGAACACTGAAGCTTTCTTT. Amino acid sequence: CSVDKGGNTEAFF. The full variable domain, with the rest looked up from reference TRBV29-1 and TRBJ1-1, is SAVISQKPSRDICQRGTSLTIQCQVDSQVTMMFWYRQQPGQSLTLIATANQGSEATYESGFVIDKFPISRPNLTFSTLTVSNMSPEDSSIYLCSVDKGGNTEAFFGQGTRLTVV.

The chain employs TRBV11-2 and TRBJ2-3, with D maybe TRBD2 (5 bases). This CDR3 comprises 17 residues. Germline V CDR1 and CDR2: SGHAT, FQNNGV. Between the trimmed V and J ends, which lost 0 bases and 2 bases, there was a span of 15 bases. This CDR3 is CASSLDFRGLPTDTQYF. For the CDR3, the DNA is TGTGCCAGCAGCTTAGATTTCCGGGGTCTACCCACAGATACGCAGTATTTT.

The CDR3 loop reads CASSQERETQYF. The DNA for the CDR3 is TGCGCCAGCAGCCAAGAACGCGAGACCCAGTACTTC. The gene calls are TRBV4-1 and TRBJ2-5; D is ambiguous. Trimming stripped 0 bases from V and 5 bases from J, with 4 bases between. Germline V gene data show CDR1 as MGHRA and CDR2 as YSYEKL. This CDR3 region has 12 residues.

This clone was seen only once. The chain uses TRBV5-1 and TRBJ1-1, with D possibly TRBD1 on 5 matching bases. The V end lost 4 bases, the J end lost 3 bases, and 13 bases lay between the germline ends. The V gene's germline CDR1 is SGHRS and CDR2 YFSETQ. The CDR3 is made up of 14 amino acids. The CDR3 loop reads CASSMGLTYTEAFF. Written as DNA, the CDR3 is TGCGCCAGCAGCATGGGACTGACCTACACTGAAGCTTTCTTT. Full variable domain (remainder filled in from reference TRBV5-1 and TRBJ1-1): KAGVTQTPRYLIKTRGQQVTLSCSPISGHRSVSWYQQTPGQGLQFLFEYFSETQRNKGNFPGRFSGRQFSNSRSEMNVSTLELGDSALYLCASSMGLTYTEAFFGQGTRLTVV.

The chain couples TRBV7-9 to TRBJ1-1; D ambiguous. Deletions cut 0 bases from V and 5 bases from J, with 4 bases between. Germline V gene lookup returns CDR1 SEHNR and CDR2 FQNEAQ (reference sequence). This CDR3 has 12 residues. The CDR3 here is CASSLAGTEAFF. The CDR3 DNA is TGTGCCAGCAGCTTAGCAGGGACTGAAGCTTTCTTT.

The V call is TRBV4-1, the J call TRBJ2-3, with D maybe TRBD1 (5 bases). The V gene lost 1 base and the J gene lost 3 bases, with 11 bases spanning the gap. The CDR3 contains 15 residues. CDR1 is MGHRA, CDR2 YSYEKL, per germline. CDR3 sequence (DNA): TGCGCCAGCAGCCAAGGTTCACAGGTAACAGATACGCAGTATTTT. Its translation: CASSQGSQVTDTQYF.